This passage covers 31 T cell receptor beta chains from one sample sequenced in a study of CXCR3-negative and CXCR3-positive naive CD8 T cells. General study points: TRB CDR3 hydrophobicity was greater in CXCR3-positive naive cells than in CXCR3-negative naive cells.

Researchers prepared the TRB cDNA libraries using 5' RACE with UMI labels. TCRdb reprocessed the 5' RACE reads and reports one entry per CDR3 protein, with no DNA. The sample includes some 150,000 distinct CDR3 sequences. Their target antigens are unknown. The sequenced sample consisted of naive CXCR3+ CD8+ T cells from blood. Subset meaning: CD45RO-CCR7+CD27+CD95- naive CD8+ T cells expressing CXCR3 (TNR3+). All receptors derive from a human donor in good health. Some clones in this sample may be carry-over from other donors' samples.

The V gene is TRBV5-1, the J gene TRBJ2-1; TCRdb's D call, TRBD1, is unchecked because there is no DNA. Germline values: CDR1 SGHRS, CDR2 YFSETQ. The CDR3 is made up of 17 amino acids. This chain's CDR3 is CASSSQDTGLAYNEQFF.

The chain uses TRBV2 and TRBJ2-2. The CDR3 runs 13 residues. Germline CDR1 and CDR2: SNHLY and FYNNEI. The CDR3 sequence: CASSEARFGELFF.

The chain links TRBV12-3 or TRBV12-4 to TRBJ2-2; TCRdb returns TRBD1, unconfirmable since there is no DNA. The CDR3 consists of 14 residues. CDR3 protein: CASRGTESTGELFF.

The chain carries TRBV12-3 or TRBV12-4 and TRBJ2-7. The CDR3 contains 12 residues. The CDR3 spells CASSFSYHEQYF.

The genes are TRBV15 and TRBJ2-7; TCRdb's D gene call, TRBD1, goes unchecked for lack of DNA. The germline V gene has CDR1 LNHNV and CDR2 YYDKDF (reference sequence). CDR3 length equals 15 residues. This CDR3 reads CATSGSLQVNYEQYF.

The J gene is TRBJ2-5, the V gene TRBV25-1; checking the TCRdb D call of TRBD1 is not possible without DNA. The CDR3 is made up of 14 amino acids. Germline V gene lookup returns CDR1 MGHDK and CDR2 SYGVNS. The CDR3: CASSVTGLEETQYF. Based on the CDR3 plus reference TRBV25-1 and TRBJ2-5, the full variable domain is EADIYQTPRYLVIGTGKKITLECSQTMGHDKMYWYQQDPGMELHLIHYSYGVNSTEKGDLSSESTVSRIRTEHFPLTLESARPSHTSQYLCASSVTGLEETQYFGPGTRLLVL.

The J gene is TRBJ2-3, the V gene TRBV12-3 or TRBV12-4; TCRdb lists TRBD1, though no DNA is available to test this call. This CDR3 region has 15 residues. The CDR3 reads CASSSGQISTDTQYF.

The chain employs TRBV5-4 and TRBJ2-3; TCRdb outputs TRBD1, but without DNA this stays unchecked. CDR3 length: 15 amino acids. The germline gives CDR1 SGHNT, CDR2 YYREEE (reference sequence). CDR3 region: CASSPFQGTTDTQYF.

The chain combines TRBV7-9 with TRBJ2-1; there is no DNA to check the TCRdb D call of TRBD2. CDR3 length: 16 amino acids. Germline CDR1 reads SEHNR; CDR2 reads FQNEAQ (reference sequence). CDR3 sequence: CASSLEGSGRANEQFF.

V is TRBV9 and J is TRBJ1-1. This CDR3 has 14 residues. CDR1 and CDR2 from the germline V gene are SGDLS and YYNGEE. The CDR3 here is CASSVGTQNTEAFF.

This chain uses TRBV28 with TRBJ2-5; as DNA is missing, the TRBD1 call by TCRdb cannot be tested. Germline CDR1 reads MDHEN; CDR2 reads SYDVKM. CDR3 size: 14 residues. Here the CDR3 reads CASSLTETQETQYF.

This chain uses TRBV7-8 with TRBJ1-1; TCRdb's D call, TRBD1, is unchecked because there is no DNA. The CDR3 covers 16 residues. CDR1 is SGHVS, CDR2 FQNEAQ, per germline. The CDR3 loop reads CASSSSDRGPNTEAFF.

V is TRBV5-1 and J is TRBJ2-7; the TCRdb D gene call, TRBD2, has no DNA to confirm it. The length of the CDR3 is 17 residues. The germline CDR1 and CDR2 sequences are SGHRS and YFSETQ. CDR3 residues: CASSLEGVGLSSYEQYF. The full variable domain, completed using reference TRBV5-1 and TRBJ2-7, is KAGVTQTPRYLIKTRGQQVTLSCSPISGHRSVSWYQQTPGQGLQFLFEYFSETQRNKGNFPGRFSGRQFSNSRSEMNVSTLELGDSALYLCASSLEGVGLSSYEQYFGPGTRLTVT.

The rearrangement uses TRBV6-4 and TRBJ2-4; TCRdb gives TRBD1 as the D gene, but with no DNA this cannot be confirmed. Germline V gives CDR1 MRHNA, CDR2 SNTAGT. This CDR3 has 14 residues. The CDR3 here is CASSPDRTKNIQYF.

CDR3 loop: CASSLDGLLNTEAFF. V and J are TRBV5-1 and TRBJ1-1. CDR3 length: 15 amino acids. Germline V gene sequence: CDR1 SGHRS, CDR2 YFSETQ.

The chain couples TRBV9 to TRBJ2-1; the TRBD2 assignment by TCRdb is unverifiable without DNA. The germline CDR1 and CDR2 sequences are SGDLS and YYNGEE. CDR3 size: 16 residues. The CDR3 here is CASSDDRAGFPNEQFF.

V and J are TRBV7-9 and TRBJ2-3; without DNA, the TCRdb call of TRBD2 cannot be checked. The CDR3 has 13 amino acids. CDR1 SEHNR and CDR2 FQNEAQ come from the germline V gene (reference sequence). The CDR3 spells CARREGGTDTQYF.

This chain links TRBV15 with TRBJ2-7. CDR1 and CDR2 from the germline V gene are LNHNV and YYDKDF (reference sequence). CDR3 length: 13 residues. The CDR3 protein is CATSREKIHEQYF.

The chain employs TRBV7-7 and TRBJ2-1; TCRdb's D call, TRBD2, is unchecked because there is no DNA. The CDR3 runs 17 residues. CDR1 and CDR2 from the germline V gene are SSHAT and FNYEAQ (reference sequence). CDR3: CASSLLPTGLSYNEQFF.

The chain recombines TRBV4-3 with TRBJ2-7. Germline CDR1 is LGHNA and CDR2 is YSLEER. The CDR3 spans 14 residues. The CDR3 here is CASSQGATTYEQYF.

V and J are TRBV7-9 and TRBJ1-3; checking the TCRdb D call of TRBD1 is not possible without DNA. Germline V gene data show CDR1 as SEHNR and CDR2 as FQNEAQ (reference sequence). The CDR3 runs to 14 residues. CDR3 residues: CASSLAPQGNTIYF.

The chain combines TRBV14 with TRBJ2-7. CDR1 is SGHDN, CDR2 FVKESK, per germline. CDR3 size: 14 residues. CDR3 loop: CASSQMGTGAEQYF.

This sequence joins TRBV12-3 or TRBV12-4 and TRBJ2-5; TCRdb's assignment of TRBD1 cannot be checked, as there is no DNA. The CDR3 covers 16 residues. CDR3 residues: CASSLTGTEDQETQYF.

The V gene is TRBV10-3, the J gene TRBJ2-7; without DNA, the TCRdb call of TRBD1 cannot be checked. The CDR3 length is 13 residues. Germline loops: CDR1 ENHRY, CDR2 SYGVKD. The CDR3 sequence is CAISESTGREQYF.

The chain employs TRBV7-8 and TRBJ2-3; the D call from TCRdb, TRBD1, cannot be confirmed without DNA. Germline V gives CDR1 SGHVS, CDR2 FQNEAQ. There are 16 residues in the CDR3. The CDR3 spells CASSWPGQGVSDTQYF.

This chain links TRBV5-1 with TRBJ2-7; the D gene TCRdb calls, TRBD1, cannot be checked with no DNA. This CDR3 has 17 amino acids. CDR1 is SGHRS, CDR2 YFSETQ, per germline. The CDR3 spells CASSLDETGSGAYEQYF.

The chain combines TRBV28 with TRBJ2-3; TCRdb's D gene call, TRBD2, goes unchecked for lack of DNA. CDR1 and CDR2 from the germline V gene are MDHEN and SYDVKM. There are 16 residues in the CDR3. The CDR3: CASSLSLQRELDTQYF.

The V call is TRBV5-4, the J call TRBJ1-1. Per the germline V gene, CDR1 is SGHNT and CDR2 is YYREEE (reference sequence). CDR3 size: 15 residues. The CDR3 spells CASSLWAEGNTEAFF.

The rearrangement joins TRBV12-3 or TRBV12-4 to TRBJ1-6. This CDR3 contains 14 residues. CDR3 residues: CASREFKESSPLHF.

V usage is TRBV4-1 and J usage is TRBJ2-7; checking the TCRdb D call of TRBD2 is not possible without DNA. Per the germline V gene, CDR1 is MGHRA and CDR2 is YSYEKL. The CDR3 covers 16 residues. The CDR3 is CASSQEGPASSYEQYF.

V gene TRBV5-1 combines with J gene TRBJ2-5; TCRdb names TRBD1, which stays unverified in the absence of DNA. CDR1 is SGHRS, CDR2 YFSETQ, per germline. The CDR3 extends over 15 amino acids. The CDR3 sequence is CASSSSPGYQETQYF.